A selection of T cell receptor beta chains follows, all from one sample in a study of tumor-infiltrating lymphocytes in localized non-small cell lung cancer. Assay: immunoSEQ multiplex PCR; the TCRdb copy retains only in-frame clones and omits some. The data contain fewer than 8,500 clones, 55% to 75% of them singletons. The specimen was lung tumor tissue. These receptors were collected from a human donor with non-small cell lung cancer. Both conserved end residues are part of each CDR3. A D gene is named only where the DNA matches it firmly. Only part of the rows carry a size: once, few, many, or a class if the clone is expanded.

j_gene | abundance | d_gene | v_gene | CDR3aa | CDR3nt
TRBJ1-2 | once | . | TRBV2 | CASSPTATPLNYGYTF | TGTGCCAGCAGTCCCACAGCCACACCGTTGAACTATGGCTACACCTTC
TRBJ2-1 | once | . | TRBV7-3 | CASSLYPASSGTYNEQFF | TGTGCCAGCAGCTTATATCCAGCCTCCAGCGGAACCTACAATGAGCAGTTCTTC
TRBJ2-1 | . | TRBD2 | TRBV7-2 | CASSLGLAGFEQFF | TGTGCCAGCAGCTTGGGACTAGCGGGATTTGAGCAGTTCTTC
TRBJ2-1 | . | TRBD1 | TRBV10-3 | CAISSQGAAYNEQFF | TGTGCCATCAGTTCTCAGGGGGCGGCCTACAATGAGCAGTTCTTC
TRBJ1-2 | . | TRBD1 | TRBV5-5 | CASGTGGTYNYGYTF | TGTGCCAGCGGGACAGGGGGAACTTATAACTATGGCTACACCTTC
TRBJ2-1 | . | . | TRBV10-2 | CASTSGVSYNEQFF | TGCGCCAGCACATCGGGGGTTTCCTACAATGAGCAGTTCTTC
TRBJ2-1 | . | . | TRBV11-2 | CASSLGRYNEQFF | TGTGCCAGCAGCTTAGGGAGGTACAATGAGCAGTTCTTC
TRBJ1-2 | . | . | TRBV5-1 | CASSLEGYGYTF | TGCGCCAGCAGCTTGGAAGGTTATGGCTACACCTTC
TRBJ2-5 | . | TRBD1 | TRBV5-4 | CASSSNRGHQETQYF | TGTGCCAGCAGCTCGAACAGGGGACACCAAGAGACCCAGTACTTC
TRBJ1-1 | . | . | TRBV4-2 | CASSQDHSTEAFF | TGTGCCAGCAGCCAAGATCACAGTACTGAAGCTTTCTTT
TRBJ1-4 | . | . | TRBV5-1 | CASSLAGAGEKLFF | TGCGCCAGCAGCTTGGCAGGGGCAGGTGAAAAACTGTTTTTT
TRBJ2-5 | . | . | TRBV29-1 | CSVEDRQVVVTQYF | TGCAGCGTTGAAGATAGACAGGTGGTCGTGACCCAGTACTTC
TRBJ1-6 | once | . | TRBV10-3 | CAISETYTASGSPLHF | TGTGCCATCAGTGAGACCTACACAGCATCGGGTTCACCCCTCCACTTT
TRBJ2-5 | . | . | TRBV6-6 | CASSYRDTQETQYF | TGTGCCAGCAGTTACCGGGACACCCAAGAGACCCAGTACTTC
TRBJ1-1 | . | . | TRBV5-1 | CASSLAGAGTNTEAFF | TGCGCCAGCAGCTTGGCAGGAGCAGGGACGAACACTGAAGCTTTCTTT